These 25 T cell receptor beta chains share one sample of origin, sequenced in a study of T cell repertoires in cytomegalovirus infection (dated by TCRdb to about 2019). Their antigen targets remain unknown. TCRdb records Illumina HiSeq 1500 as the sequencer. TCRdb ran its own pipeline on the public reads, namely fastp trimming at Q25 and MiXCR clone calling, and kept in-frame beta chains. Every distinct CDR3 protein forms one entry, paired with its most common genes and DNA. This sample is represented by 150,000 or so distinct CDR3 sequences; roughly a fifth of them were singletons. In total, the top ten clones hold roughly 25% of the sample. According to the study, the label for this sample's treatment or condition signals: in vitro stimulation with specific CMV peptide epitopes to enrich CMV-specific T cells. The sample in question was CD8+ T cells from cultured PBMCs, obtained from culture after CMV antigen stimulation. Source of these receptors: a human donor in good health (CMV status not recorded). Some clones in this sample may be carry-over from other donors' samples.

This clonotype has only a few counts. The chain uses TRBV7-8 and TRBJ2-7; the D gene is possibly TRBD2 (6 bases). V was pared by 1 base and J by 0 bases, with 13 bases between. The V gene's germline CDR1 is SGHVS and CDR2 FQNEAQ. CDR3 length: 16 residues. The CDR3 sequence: CASSLVASAVSYEQYF. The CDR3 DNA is TGTGCCAGCAGCTTAGTCGCTAGCGCGGTCTCCTACGAGCAGTACTTC.

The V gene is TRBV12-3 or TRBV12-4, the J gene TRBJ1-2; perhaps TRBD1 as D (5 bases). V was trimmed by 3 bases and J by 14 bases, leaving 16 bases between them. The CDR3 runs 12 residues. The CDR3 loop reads CASSFSLGGETF. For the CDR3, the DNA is TGTGCCAGCAGTTTCTCCTTGGGGGGAGAGACCTTC.

CDR3 DNA: TGTGCCAGCAGCTCACCAAACAGGGCTCCCCATGGCTACACCTTC. Translated: CASSSPNRAPHGYTF. The chain links TRBV7-9 to TRBJ1-2, with a weak D call TRBD1 (6 bases). Trimming shortened V by 4 bases and J by 6 bases, and 18 bases separated the two germline ends. The CDR3 length is 15 residues. Germline CDR1 is SEHNR and CDR2 is FQNEAQ (reference sequence).

The CDR3 region is CASSSNTPGGAYNEQFF. CDR3 DNA: TGTGCCAGCAGTTCCAACACCCCGGGGGGGGCCTACAATGAGCAGTTCTTC. The chain links TRBV27 to TRBJ2-1; 8 nucleotides align to TRBD2. V lost 4 bases to trimming and J lost 2 bases; unmatched junction nucleotides: 10. The CDR3 totals 17 residues. Germline CDR1 and CDR2: MNHEY and SMNVEV (reference sequence).

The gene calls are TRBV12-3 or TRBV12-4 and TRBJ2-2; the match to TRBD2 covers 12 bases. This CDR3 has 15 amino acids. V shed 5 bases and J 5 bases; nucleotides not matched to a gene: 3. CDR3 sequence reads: CASSTGLAGTGELFF. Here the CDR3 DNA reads TGTGCCAGCAGTACCGGACTAGCGGGGACCGGGGAGCTGTTTTTT.

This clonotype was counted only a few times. Written as DNA, the CDR3 is TGTGCCAGCAGCTTAGGACGTCCAGGGCCCTACAATGAGCAGTTCTTC. This gives the protein CASSLGRPGPYNEQFF. The rearrangement joins TRBV7-6 to TRBJ2-1, with TRBD1 as a possible D gene (5 bases). V gave up 1 base and J gave up 2 bases, with 12 bases separating them. Germline CDR1 and CDR2: SGHVS and FNYEAQ. The CDR3 is 16 amino acids.

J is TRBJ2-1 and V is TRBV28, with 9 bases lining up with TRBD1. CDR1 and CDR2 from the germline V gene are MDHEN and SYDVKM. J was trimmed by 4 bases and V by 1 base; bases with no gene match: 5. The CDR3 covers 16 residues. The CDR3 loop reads CASSLSGQGQYNEQFF. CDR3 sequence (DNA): TGTGCCAGCAGTTTATCGGGACAGGGCCAATACAATGAGCAGTTCTTC.

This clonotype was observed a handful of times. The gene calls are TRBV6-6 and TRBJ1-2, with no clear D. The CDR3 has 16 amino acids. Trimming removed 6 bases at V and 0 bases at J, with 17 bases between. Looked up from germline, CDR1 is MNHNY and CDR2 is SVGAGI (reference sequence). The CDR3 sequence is CASRPRRTQTNYGYTF. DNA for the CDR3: TGTGCCAGCAGACCCCGACGTACACAGACTAACTATGGCTACACCTTC.

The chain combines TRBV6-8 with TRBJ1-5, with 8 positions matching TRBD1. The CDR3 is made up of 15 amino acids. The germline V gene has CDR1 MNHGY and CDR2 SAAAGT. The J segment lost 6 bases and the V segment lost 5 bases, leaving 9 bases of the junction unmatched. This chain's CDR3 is CASSPDRGGGQPQHF. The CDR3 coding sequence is TGTGCCAGCAGTCCCGACAGGGGCGGAGGTCAGCCCCAGCATTTT.

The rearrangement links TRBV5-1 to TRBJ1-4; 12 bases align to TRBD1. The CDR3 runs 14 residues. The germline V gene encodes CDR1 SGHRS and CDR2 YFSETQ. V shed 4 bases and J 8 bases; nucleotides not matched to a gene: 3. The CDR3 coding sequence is TGCGCCAGCAGCACGGGACAGGGGGCGGAAAAACTGTTTTTT. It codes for CASSTGQGAEKLFF.

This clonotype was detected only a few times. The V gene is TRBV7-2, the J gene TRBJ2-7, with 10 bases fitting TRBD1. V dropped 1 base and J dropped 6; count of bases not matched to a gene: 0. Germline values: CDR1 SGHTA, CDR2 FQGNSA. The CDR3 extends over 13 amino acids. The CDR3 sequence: CASSLGTGGEQYF. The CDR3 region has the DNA TGTGCCAGCAGCTTAGGGACAGGGGGCGAGCAGTACTTC.

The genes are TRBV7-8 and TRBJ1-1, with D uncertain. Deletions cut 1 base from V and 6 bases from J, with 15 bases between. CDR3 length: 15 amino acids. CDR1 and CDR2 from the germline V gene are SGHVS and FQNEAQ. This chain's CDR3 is CASSLGRASEAEAFF. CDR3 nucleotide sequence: TGTGCCAGCAGCTTAGGTCGGGCTTCGGAGGCTGAAGCTTTCTTT.

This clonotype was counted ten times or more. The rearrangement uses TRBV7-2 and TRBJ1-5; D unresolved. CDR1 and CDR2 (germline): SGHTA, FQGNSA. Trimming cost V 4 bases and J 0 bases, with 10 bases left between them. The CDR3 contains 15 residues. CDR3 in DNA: TGTGCCAGCAGCTCAGACGGTAATAGCAATCAGCCCCAGCATTTT. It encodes CASSSDGNSNQPQHF.

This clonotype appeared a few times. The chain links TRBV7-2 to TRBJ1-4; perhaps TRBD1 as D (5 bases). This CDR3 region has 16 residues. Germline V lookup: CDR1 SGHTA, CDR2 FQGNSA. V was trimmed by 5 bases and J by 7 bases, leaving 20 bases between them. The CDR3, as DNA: TGTGCCAGCAGCCCGATAGGGCCCAGGGCGGGTGAAAAACTGTTTTTT. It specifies CASSPIGPRAGEKLFF. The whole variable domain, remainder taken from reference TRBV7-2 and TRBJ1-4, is GAGVSQSPSNKVTEKGKDVELRCDPISGHTALYWYRQSLGQGLEFLIYFQGNSAPDKSGLPSDRFSAERTGGSVSTLTIQRTQQEDSAVYLCASSPIGPRAGEKLFFGSGTQLSVL.

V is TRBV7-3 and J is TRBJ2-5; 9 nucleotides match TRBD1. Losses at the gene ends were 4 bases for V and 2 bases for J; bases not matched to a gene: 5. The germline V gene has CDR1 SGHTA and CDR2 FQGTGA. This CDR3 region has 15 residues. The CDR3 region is CASSSTGGHQETQYF. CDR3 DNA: TGTGCCAGCAGCTCGACAGGGGGGCATCAAGAGACCCAGTACTTC.

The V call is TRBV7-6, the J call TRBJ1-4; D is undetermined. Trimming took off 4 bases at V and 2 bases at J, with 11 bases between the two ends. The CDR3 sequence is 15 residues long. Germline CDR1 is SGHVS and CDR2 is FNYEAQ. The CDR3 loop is CASSSLRGTNEKLFF. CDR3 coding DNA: TGTGCCAGCAGCTCACTTAGAGGGACTAATGAAAAACTGTTTTTT.

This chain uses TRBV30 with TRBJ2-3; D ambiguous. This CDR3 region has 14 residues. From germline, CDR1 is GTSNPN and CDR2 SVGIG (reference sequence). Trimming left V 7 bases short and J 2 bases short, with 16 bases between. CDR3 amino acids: CAFELIHYTDTQYF. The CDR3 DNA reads TGTGCCTTTGAACTAATTCATTACACAGATACGCAGTATTTT.

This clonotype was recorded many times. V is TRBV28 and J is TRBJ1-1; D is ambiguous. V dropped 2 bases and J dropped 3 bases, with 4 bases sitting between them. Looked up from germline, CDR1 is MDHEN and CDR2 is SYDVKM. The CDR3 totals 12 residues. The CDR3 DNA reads TGTGCCAGCAGTTTAGTGTACACTGAAGCTTTCTTT. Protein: CASSLVYTEAFF.

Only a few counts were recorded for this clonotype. DNA for the CDR3: TGTGCCAGCAGCCCCGCGGGCCCGCAACTCACAGATACGCAGTATTTT. Amino acid sequence: CASSPAGPQLTDTQYF. The chain combines TRBV7-9 with TRBJ2-3; possibly TRBD2 for D (5 bases). This CDR3 is built from 16 residues. V lost 5 bases and J lost 2, with 17 bases in between. The germline V gene encodes CDR1 SEHNR and CDR2 FQNEAQ (reference sequence).

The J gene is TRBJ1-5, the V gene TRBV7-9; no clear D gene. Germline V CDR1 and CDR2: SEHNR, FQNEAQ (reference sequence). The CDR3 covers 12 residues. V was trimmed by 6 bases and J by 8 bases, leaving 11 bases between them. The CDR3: CASSRGPEPQHF. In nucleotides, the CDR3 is TGTGCCAGCAGTCGCGGCCCCGAGCCCCAGCATTTT.

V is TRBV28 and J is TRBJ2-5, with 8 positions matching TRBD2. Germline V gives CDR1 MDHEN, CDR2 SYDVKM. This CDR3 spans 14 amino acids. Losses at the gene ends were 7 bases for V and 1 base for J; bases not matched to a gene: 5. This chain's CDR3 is CASKPAGAQETQYF. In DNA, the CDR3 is TGTGCCAGCAAACCAGCGGGGGCCCAAGAGACCCAGTACTTC.

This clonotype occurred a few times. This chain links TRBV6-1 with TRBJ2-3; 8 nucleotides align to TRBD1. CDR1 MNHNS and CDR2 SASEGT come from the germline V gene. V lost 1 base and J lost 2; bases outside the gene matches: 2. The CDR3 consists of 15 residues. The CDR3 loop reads CASSEGGQVTDTQYF. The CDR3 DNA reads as TGTGCCAGCAGTGAAGGGGGACAGGTCACAGATACGCAGTATTTT.

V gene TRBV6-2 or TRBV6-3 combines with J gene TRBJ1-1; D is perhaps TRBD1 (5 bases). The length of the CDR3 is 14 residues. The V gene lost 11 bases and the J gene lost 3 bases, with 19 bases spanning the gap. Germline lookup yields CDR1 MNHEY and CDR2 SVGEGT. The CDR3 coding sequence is TGTGCCCCAGGGACGGATCCGAGGGACACTGAAGCTTTCTTT. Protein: CAPGTDPRDTEAFF.

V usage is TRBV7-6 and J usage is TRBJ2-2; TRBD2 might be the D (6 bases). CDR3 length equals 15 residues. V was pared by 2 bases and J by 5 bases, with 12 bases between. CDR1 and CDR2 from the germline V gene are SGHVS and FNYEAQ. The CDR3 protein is CASSLRSGGTGELFF. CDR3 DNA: TGTGCCAGCAGCTTACGGAGCGGAGGGACCGGGGAGCTGTTTTTT. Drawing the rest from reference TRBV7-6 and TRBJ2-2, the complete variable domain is GAGVSQSPRYKVTKRGQDVALRCDPISGHVSLYWYRQALGQGPEFLTYFNYEAQQDKSGLPNDRFSAERPEGSISTLTIQRTEQRDSAMYRCASSLRSGGTGELFFGEGSRLTVL.

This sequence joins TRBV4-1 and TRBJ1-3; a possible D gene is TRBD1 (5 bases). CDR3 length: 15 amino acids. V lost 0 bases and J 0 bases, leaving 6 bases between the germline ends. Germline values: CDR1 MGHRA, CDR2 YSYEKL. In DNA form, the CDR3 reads TGCGCCAGCAGCCAAGATGGGACCTCTGGAAACACCATATATTTT. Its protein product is CASSQDGTSGNTIYF.